The subject of this entry is one TCR beta chain. The trim removed 8 bases at V and 3 bases at J, leaving 5 bases unmatched. This CDR3 contains 14 residues. In germline, CDR1 is LNHDA, CDR2 SQIVND (reference sequence). Seattle-derived patients entered the study during active infection and were followed longitudinally. Using immunoSEQ multiplex PCR, the repertoire was profiled, and TCRdb retains in-frame clones only, with some absent. The repertoire holds about 58,000 clones, with around four fifths as singletons. The data originate from a study of blood T cell repertoires in COVID-19. About the study: Acute-phase and convalescent COVID-19 samples originated in the United States, Italy and Spain.

Sequencing used peripheral blood. J is TRBJ2-1 and V is TRBV19, with TRBD2 matching 9 bases. The TCR originated in a man between 60 and 75 years old with COVID-19, enrolled during active disease. The CDR3 is CASSPSGVYNEQFF. The CDR3 nucleotides are TGTGCCAGTTCCCCTAGCGGGGTCTACAATGAGCAGTTCTTC. Variable domain in full (rest from reference TRBV19 and TRBJ2-1): DGGITQSPKYLFRKEGQNVTLSCEQNLNHDAMYWYRQDPGQGLRLIYYSQIVNDFQKGDIAEGYSVSREKKESFPLTVTSAQKNPTAFYLCASSPSGVYNEQFFGPGTRLTVL.